This T cell receptor beta chain was observed in a study of STAT3 mutations in large granular lymphocyte leukemia. For the study at large: Canonical activating STAT3 mutations were detected in roughly half of the longitudinally sequenced T-LGLL patients. Over half of T-LGLL patients had one or more immunosuppressive regimens. Study-wide findings and caveats: Sampling intervals varied between patients and samples. Some patients had persisting codominant clonotypes that could mask small clones. Every T-LGLL patient had at least one immunodominant TCRbeta clonotype.

Assay used: immunoSEQ multiplex PCR; TCRdb lists only in-frame clones, some missing. The repertoire consists of tens of thousands of clones, with more than 60% occurring once and the leading ten covering approximately 30%. Points on this clone: Its antigen remains unknown.

There are 15 residues in the CDR3. Trimming removed 4 bases at V and 8 bases at J, with 19 bases between. The V gene's germline CDR1 is SGHRS and CDR2 YFSETQ. This receptor was taken from a woman aged 50 to 60 with T-cell large granular lymphocyte leukemia. Some clones in this sample may be carry-over from other donors' samples. The chain has TRBV5-1 and TRBJ1-5; D is undetermined. Sequencing was performed on peripheral blood mononuclear cells. The chain's CDR3 is CASSPNTGYEEPQHF. The CDR3 region has the DNA TGCGCCAGCAGCCCCAACACTGGATATGAGGAGCCCCAGCATTTT.